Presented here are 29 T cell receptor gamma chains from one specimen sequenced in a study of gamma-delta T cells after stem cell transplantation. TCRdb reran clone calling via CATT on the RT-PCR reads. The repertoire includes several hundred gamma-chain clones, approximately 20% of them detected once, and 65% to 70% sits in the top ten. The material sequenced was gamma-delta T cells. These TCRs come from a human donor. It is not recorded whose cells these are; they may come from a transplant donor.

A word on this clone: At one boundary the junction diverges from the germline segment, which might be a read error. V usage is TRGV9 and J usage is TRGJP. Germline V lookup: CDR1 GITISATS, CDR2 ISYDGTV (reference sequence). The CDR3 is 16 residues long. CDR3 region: CALWEQQELCKKIKVF. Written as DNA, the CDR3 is TGTGCCTTGTGGGAGCAGCAAGAGTTGTGCAAAAAAATCAAGGTCTTT.

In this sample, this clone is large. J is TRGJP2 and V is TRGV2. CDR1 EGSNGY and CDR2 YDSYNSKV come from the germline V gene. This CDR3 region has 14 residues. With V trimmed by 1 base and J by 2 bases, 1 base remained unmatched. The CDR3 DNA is TGTGCCACCTGGGACGGAAGTAGTGATTGGATCAAGACGTTT. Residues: CATWDGSSDWIKTF.

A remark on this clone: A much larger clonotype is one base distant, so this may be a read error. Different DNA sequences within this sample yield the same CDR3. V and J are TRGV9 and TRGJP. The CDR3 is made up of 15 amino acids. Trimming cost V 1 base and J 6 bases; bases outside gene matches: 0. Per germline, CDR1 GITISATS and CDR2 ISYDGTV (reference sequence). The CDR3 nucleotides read TGTGCCTTGTGGGAGGTAGAGTTGGGCAAAAAAATCAAGGTATTT. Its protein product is CALWEVELGKKIKVF.

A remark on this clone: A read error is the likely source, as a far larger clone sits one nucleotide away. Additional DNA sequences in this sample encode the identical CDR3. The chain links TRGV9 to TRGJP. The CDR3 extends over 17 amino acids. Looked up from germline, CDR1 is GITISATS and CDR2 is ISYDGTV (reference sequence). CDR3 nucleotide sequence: TGTGCCTTGTGGGAGGTGCAAAATGAGTTAGGCAAAAAAATCAAGGTATTT. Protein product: CALWEVQNELGKKIKVF.

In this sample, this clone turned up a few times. The CDR3 DNA reads TGTGCCACCTGGGACGGGCATAAGAAACTCTTT. It is translated as CATWDGHKKLF. The V call is TRGV2, the J call TRGJ1 or TRGJ2. The CDR3 runs to 11 residues. V lost 0 bases to trimming and J lost 8 bases; unmatched junction nucleotides: 1. Germline V lookup: CDR1 EGSNGY, CDR2 YDSYNSKV.

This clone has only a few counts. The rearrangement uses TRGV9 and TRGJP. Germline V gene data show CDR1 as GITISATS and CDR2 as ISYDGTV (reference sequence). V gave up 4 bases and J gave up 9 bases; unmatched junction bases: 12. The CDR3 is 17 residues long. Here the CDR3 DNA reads TGTGCCTTGTGGGATCCGTCCTTTGGGTTGGGCAAAAAAATCAAGGTATTT. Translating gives CALWDPSFGLGKKIKVF.

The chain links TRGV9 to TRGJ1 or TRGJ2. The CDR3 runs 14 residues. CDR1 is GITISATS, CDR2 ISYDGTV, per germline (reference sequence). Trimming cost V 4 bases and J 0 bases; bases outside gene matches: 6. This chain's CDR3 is CALWDPVNYYKKLF. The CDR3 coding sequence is TGTGCCTTGTGGGATCCTGTGAATTATTATAAGAAACTCTTT.

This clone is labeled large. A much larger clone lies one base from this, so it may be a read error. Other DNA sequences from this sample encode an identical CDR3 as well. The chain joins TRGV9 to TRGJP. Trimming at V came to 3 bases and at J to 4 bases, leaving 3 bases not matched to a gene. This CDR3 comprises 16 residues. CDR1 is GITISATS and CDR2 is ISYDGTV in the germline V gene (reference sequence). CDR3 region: CALWEPQELGKKIKVF. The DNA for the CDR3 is TGTGCCTTGTGGGAGCCTCAAGAGTTGGGCAAAAAAATCAAGGTATTT.

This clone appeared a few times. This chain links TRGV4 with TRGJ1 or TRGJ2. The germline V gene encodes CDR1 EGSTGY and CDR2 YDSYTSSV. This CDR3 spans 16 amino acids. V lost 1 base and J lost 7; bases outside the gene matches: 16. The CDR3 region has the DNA TGTGCCACCTGGGATGGACGGGCTACGGGTATATATAAGAAACTCTTT. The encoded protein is CATWDGRATGIYKKLF.

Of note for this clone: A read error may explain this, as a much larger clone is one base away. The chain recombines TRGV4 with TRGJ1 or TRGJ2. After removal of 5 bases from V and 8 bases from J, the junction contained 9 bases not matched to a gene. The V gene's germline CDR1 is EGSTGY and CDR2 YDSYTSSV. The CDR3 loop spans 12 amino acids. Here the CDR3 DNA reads TGTGCCACCTGGGTGCTCGGAGATAAGAAACTCTTT. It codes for CATWVLGDKKLF.

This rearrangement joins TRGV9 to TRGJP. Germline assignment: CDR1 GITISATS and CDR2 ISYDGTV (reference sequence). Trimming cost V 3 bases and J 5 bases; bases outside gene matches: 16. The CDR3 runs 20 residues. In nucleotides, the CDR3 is TGTGCCTTGTGGGAGACTCTACCTTCTGACAAAGAGTTGGGCAAAAAAATCAAGGTATTT. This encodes CALWETLPSDKELGKKIKVF.

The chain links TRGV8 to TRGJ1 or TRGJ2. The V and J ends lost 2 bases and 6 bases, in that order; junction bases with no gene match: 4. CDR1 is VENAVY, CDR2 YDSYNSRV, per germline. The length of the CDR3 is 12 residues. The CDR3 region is CATWDMRYKKLF. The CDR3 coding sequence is TGTGCCACCTGGGATATGCGTTATAAGAAACTCTTT.

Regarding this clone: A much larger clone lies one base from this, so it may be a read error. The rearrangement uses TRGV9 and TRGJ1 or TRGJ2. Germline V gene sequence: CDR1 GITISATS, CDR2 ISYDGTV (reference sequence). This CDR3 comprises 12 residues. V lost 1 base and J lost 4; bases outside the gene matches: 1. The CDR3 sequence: CALWEVYYKKLF. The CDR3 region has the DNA TGTGCCTTGTGGGAGGTCTATTATAAGAAACTCTTT.

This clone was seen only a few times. The CDR3 region is CALWEVLPPPLYYYKKLF. The CDR3 DNA follows: TGTGCCTTGTGGGAGGTGCTGCCCCCCCCTCTTTATTATTATAAGAAACTCTTT. The rearrangement uses TRGV9 and TRGJ1 or TRGJ2. This CDR3 is 18 amino acids long. Germline V gene lookup returns CDR1 GITISATS and CDR2 ISYDGTV (reference sequence). J was trimmed by 2 bases and V by 0 bases; bases with no gene match: 16.

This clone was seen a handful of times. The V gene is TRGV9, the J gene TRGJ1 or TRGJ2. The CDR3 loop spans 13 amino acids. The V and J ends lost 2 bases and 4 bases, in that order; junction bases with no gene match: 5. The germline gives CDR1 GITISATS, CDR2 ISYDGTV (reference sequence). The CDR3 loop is CALWEAGYYKKLF. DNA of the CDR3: TGTGCCTTGTGGGAGGCAGGATATTATAAGAAACTCTTT.

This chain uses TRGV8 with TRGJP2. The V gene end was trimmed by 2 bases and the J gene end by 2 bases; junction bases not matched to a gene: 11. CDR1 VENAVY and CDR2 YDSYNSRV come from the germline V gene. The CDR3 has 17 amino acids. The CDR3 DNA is TGTGCCACCTGGGATAACAGAGTCTCCAGTAGTGATTGGATCAAGACGTTT. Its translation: CATWDNRVSSSDWIKTF.

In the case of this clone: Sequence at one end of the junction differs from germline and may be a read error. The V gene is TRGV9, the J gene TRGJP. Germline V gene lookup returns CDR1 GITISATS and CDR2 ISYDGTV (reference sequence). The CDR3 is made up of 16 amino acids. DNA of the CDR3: TGTGCCTTGTGGGAGGTGGAAGAGTTGGGCGAAAAGATCAAGGTATTT. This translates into CALWEVEELGEKIKVF.

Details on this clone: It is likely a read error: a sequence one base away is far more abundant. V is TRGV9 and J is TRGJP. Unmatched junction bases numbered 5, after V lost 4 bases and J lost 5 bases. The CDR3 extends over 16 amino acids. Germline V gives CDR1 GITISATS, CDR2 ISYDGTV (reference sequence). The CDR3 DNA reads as TGTGCCTTGTGGGATGTGGAAGAGTTGGGCAAAAAAATCAAGGTATTT. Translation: CALWDVEELGKKIKVF.

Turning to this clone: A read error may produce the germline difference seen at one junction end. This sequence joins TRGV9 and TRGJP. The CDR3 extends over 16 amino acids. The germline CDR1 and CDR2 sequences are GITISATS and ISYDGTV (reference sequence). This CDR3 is CALWEVRALGKKNKVF. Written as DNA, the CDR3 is TGTGCCTTGTGGGAGGTGCGGGCGTTGGGCAAAAAAAACAAGGTATTT.

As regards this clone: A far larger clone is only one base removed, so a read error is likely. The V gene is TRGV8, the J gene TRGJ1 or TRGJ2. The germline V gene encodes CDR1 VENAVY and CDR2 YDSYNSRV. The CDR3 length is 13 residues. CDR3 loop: CATWDSNYYQKLF. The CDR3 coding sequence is TGTGCCACCTGGGACTCGAATTATTATCAGAAACTCTTT.

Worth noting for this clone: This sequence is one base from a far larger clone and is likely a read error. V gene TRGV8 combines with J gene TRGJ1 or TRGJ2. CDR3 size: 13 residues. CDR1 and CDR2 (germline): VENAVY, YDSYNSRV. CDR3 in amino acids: CATWDSNYHKKLF. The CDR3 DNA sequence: TGTGCCACCTGGGACTCGAATTATCATAAGAAACTCTTT.

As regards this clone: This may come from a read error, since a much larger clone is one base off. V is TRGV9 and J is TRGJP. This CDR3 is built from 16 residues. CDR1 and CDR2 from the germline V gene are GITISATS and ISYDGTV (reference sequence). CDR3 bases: TGTGCCTTGTGGGAGCTCCAAGAGTGGGGCAAAAAAATCAAGGTATTT. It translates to CALWELQEWGKKIKVF.

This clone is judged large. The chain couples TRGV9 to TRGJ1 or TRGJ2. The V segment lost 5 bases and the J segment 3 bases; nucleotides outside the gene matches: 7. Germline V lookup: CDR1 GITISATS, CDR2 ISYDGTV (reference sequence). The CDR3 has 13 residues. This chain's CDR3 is CALWARPYYKKLF. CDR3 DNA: TGTGCCTTGTGGGCAAGGCCTTATTATAAGAAACTCTTT.

CDR3 sequence: CALWEAIVVSLGKKIKVF. The CDR3 DNA follows: TGTGCCTTGTGGGAGGCGATTGTAGTATCGTTGGGCAAAAAAATCAAGGTATTT. The V call is TRGV9, the J call TRGJP. Germline CDR1 is GITISATS and CDR2 is ISYDGTV (reference sequence). V gave up 2 bases and J gave up 9 bases; unmatched junction bases: 13. This CDR3 is built from 18 residues.

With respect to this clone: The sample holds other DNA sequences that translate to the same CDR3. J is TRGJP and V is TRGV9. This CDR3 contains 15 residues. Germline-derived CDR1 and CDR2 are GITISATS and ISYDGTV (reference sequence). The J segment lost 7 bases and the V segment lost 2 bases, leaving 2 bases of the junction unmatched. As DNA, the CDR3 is TGTGCCTTGTGGGAGGCGGAGTTGGGCAAAAAAATCAAGGTATTT. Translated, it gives CALWEAELGKKIKVF.

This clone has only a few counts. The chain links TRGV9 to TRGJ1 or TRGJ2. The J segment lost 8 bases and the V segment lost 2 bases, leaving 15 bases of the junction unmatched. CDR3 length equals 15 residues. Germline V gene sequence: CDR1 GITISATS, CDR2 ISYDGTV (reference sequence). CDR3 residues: CALWEDLPLLDKKLF. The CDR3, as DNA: TGTGCCTTGTGGGAGGATCTACCTTTATTGGATAAGAAACTCTTT.

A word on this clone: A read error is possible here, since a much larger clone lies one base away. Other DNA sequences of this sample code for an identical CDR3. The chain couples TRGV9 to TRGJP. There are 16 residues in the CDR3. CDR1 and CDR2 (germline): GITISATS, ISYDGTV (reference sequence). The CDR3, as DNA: TGTGCTTTGTGGGAGGTGCGTGAGTTGGGCAAAAAAATCAAGGTATTT. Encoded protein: CALWEVRELGKKIKVF.

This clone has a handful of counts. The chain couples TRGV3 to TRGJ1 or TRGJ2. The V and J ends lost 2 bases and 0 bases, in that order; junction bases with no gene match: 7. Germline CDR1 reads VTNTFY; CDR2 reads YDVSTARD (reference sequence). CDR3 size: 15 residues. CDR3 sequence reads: CATWDTERNYYKKLF. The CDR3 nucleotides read TGTGCCACCTGGGACACCGAAAGGAATTATTATAAGAAACTCTTT.

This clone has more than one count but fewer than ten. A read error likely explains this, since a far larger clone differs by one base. The CDR3 sequence: CALREVQNELGKKIKVF. CDR3 nucleotides: TGTGCCTTGCGGGAGGTGCAAAATGAGTTGGGCAAAAAAATCAAGGTATTT. The V call is TRGV9, the J call TRGJP. In germline, CDR1 is GITISATS, CDR2 ISYDGTV (reference sequence). This CDR3 comprises 17 residues.